This T cell receptor beta chain was profiled in a study of identifying expanded T cells in peripheral blood. General study results and limits: Technical replicates showed approximately 1.2 changed clones; approximately two weeks roughly 16; four weeks 19. Two-week clone count variance significantly increased as total template count grew.

This clone was recorded a few times. Its antigen is unidentified. Clones were read by immunoSEQ multiplex PCR, and TCRdb kept only the in-frame ones, dropping some. Of about 89,000 clones in the sample, around 86% were seen once. V lost 9 bases to trimming and J lost 6 bases; unmatched junction nucleotides: 13. Germline V CDR1 and CDR2: MDHEN, SYDVKM. The CDR3 covers 15 residues. No infections or other immune events were documented during collection. The rearrangement links TRBV28 to TRBJ1-5, with 8 bases that match TRBD1. Sequencing input: blood. The origin of this receptor is a person between 18 and 75 years old in good health. The CDR3 sequence is CASLPRTGSRQPQHF. CDR3 in DNA: TGTGCCAGTCTACCGCGGACAGGGTCGCGTCAGCCCCAGCATTTT.